Listed below are T cell receptor beta chains from one sample, sequenced in a study of OX40 agonist ivuxolimab in advanced cancers. TCRdb keeps only in-frame clones here, not all; method: immunoSEQ multiplex PCR. This table has about 24,000 clones, roughly 84% appearing once. Sequenced here: CD4+ or CD8+ T cells sorted from blood, sampled in a trial of the OX40 agonist ivuxolimab. The source of these receptors is an adult with an advanced solid tumor such as melanoma, head and neck, liver or kidney cancer. Both conserved end residues are part of each CDR3. The order of the fields is D gene, clone size, J gene, V gene, CDR3 DNA, CDR3 protein. A D gene is named only where the DNA matches it firmly. A row's size may be missing; if present it is once, few, many or a size class.

TRBD2	-	TRBJ2-1	TRBV5-4	TGTGCCAGCAGCGTTAGCGGGGGGGCATACAATGAGCAGTTCTTC	CASSVSGGAYNEQFF
-	-	TRBJ1-1	TRBV7-9	TGTGCCAGCAGCCAAAGCGGGGGGTACGGTGAAACTGAAGCTTTCTTT	CASSQSGGYGETEAFF
-	once	TRBJ1-1	TRBV5-1	TGCGCCAGCAGCTTGAAGGGGGAAGGGGCTGAAGCTTTCTTT	CASSLKGEGAEAFF
TRBD1	once	TRBJ2-2	TRBV9	TGTGCCAGCAGCGTCGTAGGGCAGGGGGCCGGGGAGCTGTTTTTT	CASSVVGQGAGELFF
-	-	TRBJ1-4	TRBV5-5	TGTGCCAGCAGCTTAGACCCAGCCTCCGCAACTAATGAAAAACTGTTTTTT	CASSLDPASATNEKLFF
TRBD2	-	TRBJ2-3	TRBV9	TGTGCCAGCAGCGTAGCTGGGACTAGCGGGGGAACAGATACGCAGTATTTT	CASSVAGTSGGTDTQYF
-	-	TRBJ2-4	TRBV13	TGTGCCAGCAGCTCCCCGTCAGGGGGGTCCAAAAACATTCAGTACTTC	CASSSPSGGSKNIQYF
TRBD2	-	TRBJ2-7	TRBV7-2	TGTGCCAGCAGCCCCTCTGGGGGGACTAGCGACATCTACGAGCAGTACTTC	CASSPSGGTSDIYEQYF
-	-	TRBJ1-4	TRBV6-5	TGTGCGGGTTACGGTAATGAAAAACTGTTTTTT	CAGYGNEKLFF
-	once	TRBJ2-5	TRBV11-1	TGTGCCAGCAGCCTCCCCAGGGGCCACGGTTTGGGCCCTCAAGAGACCCAGTACTTC	CASSLPRGHGLGPQETQYF
-	-	TRBJ1-2	TRBV19	TGTGCCAGTACAATCGGGGGTCCCTATGGCTACACCTTC	CASTIGGPYGYTF
-	few	TRBJ2-7	TRBV5-1	TGCGCCAGCAGCTTGGAATTAGGCGGCTCCTACGAGCAGTACTTC	CASSLELGGSYEQYF